Sequencing of this TCR beta chain was carried out in a study of blood T cell repertoires in COVID-19. Here immunoSEQ multiplex PCR was the method, and the copy in TCRdb shows in-frame clones only, minus some. This table holds around 86,000 clones, roughly 80% found once. V lost 0 bases to trimming and J lost 3 bases, with 14 bases between them. The CDR3 has 17 residues. Looked up from germline, CDR1 is MGHRA and CDR2 is YSYEKL. This sequence was found in a human donor in a cohort sampled during active COVID-19. The chain joins TRBV4-1 to TRBJ2-2; possible D gene TRBD2, 6 bases. The sequenced sample consisted of peripheral blood. The CDR3 DNA reads as TGCGCCAGCAGCCAAGAAGGGACTTACCTCTACACCGGGGAGCTGTTTTTT. Residues: CASSQEGTYLYTGELFF.